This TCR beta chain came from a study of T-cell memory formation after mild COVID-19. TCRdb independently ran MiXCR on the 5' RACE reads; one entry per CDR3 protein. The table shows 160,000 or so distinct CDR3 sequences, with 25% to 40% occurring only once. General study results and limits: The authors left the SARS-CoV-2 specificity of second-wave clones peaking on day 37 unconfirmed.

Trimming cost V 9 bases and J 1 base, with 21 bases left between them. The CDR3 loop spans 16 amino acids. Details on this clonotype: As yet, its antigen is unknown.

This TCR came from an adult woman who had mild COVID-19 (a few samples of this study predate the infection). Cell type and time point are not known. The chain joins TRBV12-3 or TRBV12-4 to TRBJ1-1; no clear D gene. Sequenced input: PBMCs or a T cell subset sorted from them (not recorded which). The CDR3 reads CARCSDPDGPNTEAFF. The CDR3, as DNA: TGTGCCAGGTGCAGCGACCCCGACGGCCCGAACACTGAAGCTTTCTTT.